At least ten counts were recorded for the clone carrying this T cell receptor beta chain. Antigen unknown. TCRdb itself ran the RT-PCR reads through MiXCR, one entry per CDR3 protein. The data show about 160,000 distinct CDR3 sequences, approximately 10% seen once. These data belong to a study of response to subunit inactivated influenza vaccine. Study-wide points: Seasonal influenza vaccination, on each occasion, was suggested by the authors to recruit few new T cells.

The germline V gene has CDR1 MNHEY and CDR2 SMNVEV (reference sequence). This CDR3 comprises 13 residues. V dropped 4 bases and J dropped 0 bases, with 7 bases sitting between them. This specimen was non-naive T cells sorted from PBMCs, taken more than 35 days after vaccination. The V gene is TRBV27, the J gene TRBJ2-7; D gene ambiguous. The clonotype comes from a man between 50 and 59 years old who received an inactivated influenza vaccine. The CDR3 spells CASSSLFSYEQYF. The CDR3 region has the DNA TGTGCCAGCAGTTCGCTATTCTCCTACGAGCAGTACTTC.